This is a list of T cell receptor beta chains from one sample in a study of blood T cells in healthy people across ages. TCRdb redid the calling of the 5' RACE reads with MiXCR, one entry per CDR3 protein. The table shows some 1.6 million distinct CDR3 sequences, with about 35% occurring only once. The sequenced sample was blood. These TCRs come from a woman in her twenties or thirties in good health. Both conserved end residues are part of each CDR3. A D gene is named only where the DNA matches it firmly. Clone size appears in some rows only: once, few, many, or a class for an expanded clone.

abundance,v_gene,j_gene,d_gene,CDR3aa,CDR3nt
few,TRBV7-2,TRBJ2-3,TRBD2,CASSSRGLAGRGDTQYF,TGTGCCAGCAGCTCGAGGGGACTAGCGGGCAGGGGAGATACGCAGTATTTT
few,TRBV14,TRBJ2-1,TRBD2,CASSRKVVAGNEQFF,TGTGCCAGCAGTCGAAAAGTGGTAGCGGGCAATGAGCAGTTCTTC
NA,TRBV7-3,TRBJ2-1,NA,CASSPVTGSSYNEQFF,TGTGCCAGCAGCCCCGTTACGGGTAGCTCCTACAATGAGCAGTTCTTC
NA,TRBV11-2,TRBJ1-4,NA,CASSPRGGLDEKLFF,TGTGCCAGCAGCCCCCGGGGGGGGCTTGATGAAAAACTGTTTTTT
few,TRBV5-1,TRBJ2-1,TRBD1,CASIPGGQAPYNEQFF,TGCGCCAGCATCCCCGGCGGACAGGCTCCCTACAATGAGCAGTTCTTC
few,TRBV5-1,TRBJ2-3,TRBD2,CASSAGDSGSTDTQYF,TGCGCCAGCAGCGCGGGGGATAGCGGTAGCACAGATACGCAGTATTTT
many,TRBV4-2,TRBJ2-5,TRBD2,CASSQDEAGGPLETQYF,TGTGCCAGCAGCCAAGATGAGGCGGGAGGGCCATTGGAGACCCAGTACTTC
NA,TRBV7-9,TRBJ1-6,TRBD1,CASSPNRGNSPLHF,TGTGCCAGCAGTCCGAACAGGGGTAATTCACCCCTCCACTTT
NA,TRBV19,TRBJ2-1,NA,CASSPSRLAYNEQFF,TGTGCCAGTAGTCCGTCTCGACTAGCCTACAATGAGCAGTTCTTC
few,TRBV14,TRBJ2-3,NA,CASSQVSSADTQYF,TGTGCCAGCAGCCAAGTTTCTAGCGCAGATACGCAGTATTTT
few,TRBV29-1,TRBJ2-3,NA,CSATLTDTQYF,TGCAGCGCTACATTGACAGATACGCAGTATTTT
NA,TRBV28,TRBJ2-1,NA,CASSFAAGKKEQFF,TGTGCCAGCAGTTTCGCGGCAGGGAAAAAGGAGCAGTTCTTC
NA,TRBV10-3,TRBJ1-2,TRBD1,CAISGQGSGYTF,TGTGCCATCTCCGGACAGGGGAGTGGCTACACCTTC
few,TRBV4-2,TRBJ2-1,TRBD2,CASSQPGLPLGEQFF,TGTGCCAGCAGCCAACCGGGACTACCCCTGGGAGAGCAGTTCTTC
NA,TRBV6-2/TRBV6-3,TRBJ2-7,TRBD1,CASSRGTGREEQYF,TGTGCCAGCAGTCGCGGGACAGGGCGTGAAGAGCAGTACTTC
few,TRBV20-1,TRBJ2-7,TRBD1,CSARGGGQGGSYEQYF,TGCAGTGCTAGAGGCGGGGGACAGGGCGGCTCCTACGAGCAGTACTTC
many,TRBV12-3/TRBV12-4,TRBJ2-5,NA,CASSFGAEETQYF,TGTGCCAGCAGTTTTGGCGCCGAAGAGACCCAGTACTTC
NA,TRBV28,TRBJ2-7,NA,CAGSLGTWTSLSYEQYF,TGTGCTGGCAGTTTAGGGACGTGGACCTCTCTCTCCTACGAGCAGTACTTC
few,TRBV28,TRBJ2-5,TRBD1,CASSLLARAGGPQETQYF,TGTGCCAGCAGTTTACTTGCTCGGGCAGGGGGCCCCCAAGAGACCCAGTACTTC
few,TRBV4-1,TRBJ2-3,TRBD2,CASSQGPTSGGADTQYF,TGCGCCAGCAGCCAAGGCCCCACTAGCGGGGGGGCTGATACGCAGTATTTT
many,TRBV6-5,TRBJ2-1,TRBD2,CASQRGGGDEQFF,TGTGCCAGCCAGCGGGGGGGTGGCGATGAGCAGTTCTTC
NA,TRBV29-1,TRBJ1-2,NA,CHKIRPDRGYTF,TGCCATAAAATCCGGCCTGACCGCGGCTACACCTTC
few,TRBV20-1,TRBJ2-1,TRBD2,CSARPPSGGAFGLQFF,TGCAGTGCTAGACCACCTAGCGGGGGGGCCTTCGGATTGCAGTTCTTC
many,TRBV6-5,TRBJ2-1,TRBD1,CASSTPPGQGLSSYNEQFF,TGTGCCAGCAGTACTCCCCCGGGACAGGGCCTTAGCTCCTACAATGAGCAGTTCTTC
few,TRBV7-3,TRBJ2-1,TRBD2,CASSSSGRYNEQFF,TGTGCCAGCAGCAGTAGCGGGAGATACAATGAGCAGTTCTTC
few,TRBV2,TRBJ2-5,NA,CASNARETQYF,TGTGCCAGCAACGCCCGAGAGACCCAGTACTTC
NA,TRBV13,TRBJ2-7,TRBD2,CASSRTGLAGASGNEQYF,TGTGCCAGCAGCCGAACGGGACTAGCGGGAGCATCGGGAAACGAGCAGTACTTC
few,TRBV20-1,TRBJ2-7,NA,CSAIADFGGPSYEQYF,TGCAGTGCTATCGCGGACTTTGGGGGGCCCTCCTACGAGCAGTACTTC
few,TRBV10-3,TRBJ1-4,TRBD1,CAISESDRPAGKLFF,TGTGCCATCAGTGAGTCGGACAGGCCGGCGGGAAAACTGTTTTTT
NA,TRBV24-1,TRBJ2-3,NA,CATSSGVGYTDTQYF,TGTGCCACCAGTTCCGGTGTTGGGTACACAGATACGCAGTATTTT
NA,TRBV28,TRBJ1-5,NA,CASSFGRGEPQHF,TGTGCCAGCAGTTTCGGCAGGGGTGAGCCCCAGCATTTT
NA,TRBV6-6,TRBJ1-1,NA,CLTRGSTEAFF,TGTTTAACCAGGGGAAGCACTGAAGCTTTCTTT
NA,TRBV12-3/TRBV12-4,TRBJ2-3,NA,CASSLLEDTQYF,TGTGCCAGCAGTCTCCTGGAGGATACGCAGTATTTT
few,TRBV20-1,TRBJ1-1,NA,CSAQRPYSTFTEAFF,TGCAGTGCCCAGAGGCCTTACAGTACCTTCACTGAAGCTTTCTTT
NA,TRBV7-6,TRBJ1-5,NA,CASSAAGMGQPQHF,TGTGCCAGCAGCGCGGCAGGGATGGGACAGCCCCAGCATTTT
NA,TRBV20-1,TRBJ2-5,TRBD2,CSATKQRGARETQYF,TGCAGTGCTACCAAACAGCGGGGGGCTCGGGAGACCCAGTACTTC
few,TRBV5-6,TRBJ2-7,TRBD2,CASSLAASGATFYEQYF,TGTGCCAGCAGCTTGGCCGCTAGCGGGGCCACATTCTACGAGCAGTACTTC
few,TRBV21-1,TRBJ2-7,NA,CASTGSNYEQYF,TGTGCCAGCACCGGGAGTAACTACGAGCAGTACTTC
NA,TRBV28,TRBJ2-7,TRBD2,CASGGTSGVYEQYF,TGTGCCAGCGGTGGGACTAGCGGAGTCTACGAGCAGTACTTC
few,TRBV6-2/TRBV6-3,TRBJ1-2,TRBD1,CASSRDRGLGGYGYTF,TGTGCCAGCAGCCGGGACAGGGGCCTTGGGGGGTATGGCTACACCTTC
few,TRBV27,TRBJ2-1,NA,CASSPSGYREQFF,TGTGCCAGCAGTCCTTCAGGGTACCGTGAGCAGTTCTTC